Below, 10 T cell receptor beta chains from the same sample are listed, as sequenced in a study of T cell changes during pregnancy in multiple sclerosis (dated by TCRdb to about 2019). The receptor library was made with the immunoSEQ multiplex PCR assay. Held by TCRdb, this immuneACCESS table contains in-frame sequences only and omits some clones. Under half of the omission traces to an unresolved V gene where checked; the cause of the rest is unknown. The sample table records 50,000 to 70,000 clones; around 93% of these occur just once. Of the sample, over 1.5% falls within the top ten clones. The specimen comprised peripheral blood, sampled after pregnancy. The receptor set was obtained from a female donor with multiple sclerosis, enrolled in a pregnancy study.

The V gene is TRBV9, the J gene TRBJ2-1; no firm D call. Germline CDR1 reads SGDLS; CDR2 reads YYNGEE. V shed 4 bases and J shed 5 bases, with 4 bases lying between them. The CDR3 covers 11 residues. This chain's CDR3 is CASSLHNEQFF. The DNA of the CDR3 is TGTGCCAGCAGCCTTCACAATGAGCAGTTCTTC.

The CDR3 loop reads CASSIVPRQEQYF. The CDR3 DNA is TGTGCCAGTAGTATAGTTCCGAGGCAGGAGCAGTACTTC. The chain employs TRBV19 and TRBJ2-7; D call uncertain. The CDR3 covers 13 residues. Deletions cut 1 base from V and 7 bases from J, with 11 bases between. The germline CDR1 and CDR2 sequences are LNHDA and SQIVND (reference sequence).

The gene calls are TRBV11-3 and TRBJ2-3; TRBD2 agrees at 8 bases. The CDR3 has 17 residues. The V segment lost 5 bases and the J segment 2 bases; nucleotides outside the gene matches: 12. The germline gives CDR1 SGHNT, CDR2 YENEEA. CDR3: CASSGRGGRRDTDTQYF. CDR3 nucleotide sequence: TGTGCCAGCAGCGGCCGAGGCGGGAGGCGAGACACAGATACGCAGTATTTT.

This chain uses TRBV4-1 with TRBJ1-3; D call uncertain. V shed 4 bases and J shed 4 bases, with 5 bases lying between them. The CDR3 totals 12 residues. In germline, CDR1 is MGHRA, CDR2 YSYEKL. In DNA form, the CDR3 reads TGCGCCAGCAGCCCACAGGGAAACACCATATATTTT. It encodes CASSPQGNTIYF.

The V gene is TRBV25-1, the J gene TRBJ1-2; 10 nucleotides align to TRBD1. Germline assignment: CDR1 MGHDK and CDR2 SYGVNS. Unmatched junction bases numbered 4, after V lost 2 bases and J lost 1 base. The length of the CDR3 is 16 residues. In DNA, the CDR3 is TGTGCCAGCAGTGAAGACAGGGGGCGGGGTAACTATGGCTACACCTTC. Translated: CASSEDRGRGNYGYTF.

The CDR3 region is CSAGTSGSVVYEQYF. The DNA for the CDR3 is TGCAGCGCTGGGACTAGCGGGAGCGTAGTCTACGAGCAGTACTTC. V usage is TRBV29-1 and J usage is TRBJ2-7, with TRBD2 matching over 14 bases. This CDR3 is 15 amino acids long. The V segment lost 7 bases and the J segment 3 bases; nucleotides outside the gene matches: 8. Germline CDR1 and CDR2: SQVTM and ANQGSEA.

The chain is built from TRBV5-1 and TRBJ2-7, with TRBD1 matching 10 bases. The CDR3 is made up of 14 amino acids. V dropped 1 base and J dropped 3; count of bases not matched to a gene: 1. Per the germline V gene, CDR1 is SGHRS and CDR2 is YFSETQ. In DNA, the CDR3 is TGCGCCAGCAGCTTGCGGGACAGGGGCTACGAGCAGTACTTC. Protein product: CASSLRDRGYEQYF.

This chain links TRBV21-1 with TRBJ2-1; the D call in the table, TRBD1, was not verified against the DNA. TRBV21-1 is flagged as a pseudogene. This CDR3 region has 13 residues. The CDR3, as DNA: TGTGCCAGCAGCGACAGCTTCCCCAATGAGCAGTTCTTC. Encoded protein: CASSDSFPNEQFF.

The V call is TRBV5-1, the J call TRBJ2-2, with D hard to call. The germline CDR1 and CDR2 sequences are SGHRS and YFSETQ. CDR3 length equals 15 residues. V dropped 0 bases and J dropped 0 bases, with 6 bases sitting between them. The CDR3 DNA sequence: TGCGCCAGCAGCTTGGGTCTACCGAACACCGGGGAGCTGTTTTTT. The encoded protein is CASSLGLPNTGELFF.

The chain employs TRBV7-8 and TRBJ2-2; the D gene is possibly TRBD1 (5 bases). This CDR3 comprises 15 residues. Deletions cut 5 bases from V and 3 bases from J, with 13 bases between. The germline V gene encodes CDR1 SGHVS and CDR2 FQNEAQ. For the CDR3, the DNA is TGTGCCAGCAGCCCGCAGACAGTGCACACCGGGGAGCTGTTTTTT. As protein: CASSPQTVHTGELFF.